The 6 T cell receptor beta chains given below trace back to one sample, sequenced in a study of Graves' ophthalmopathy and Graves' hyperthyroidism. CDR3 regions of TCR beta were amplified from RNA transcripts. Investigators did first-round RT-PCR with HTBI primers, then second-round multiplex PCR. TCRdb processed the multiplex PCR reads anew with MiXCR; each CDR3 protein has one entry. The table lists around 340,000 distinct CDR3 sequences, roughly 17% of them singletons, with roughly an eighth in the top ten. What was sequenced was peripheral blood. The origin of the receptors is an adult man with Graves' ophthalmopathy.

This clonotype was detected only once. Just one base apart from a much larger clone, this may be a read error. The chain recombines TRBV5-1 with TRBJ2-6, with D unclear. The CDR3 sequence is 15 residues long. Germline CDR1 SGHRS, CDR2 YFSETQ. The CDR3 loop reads CGSSFSTSGANVLTF. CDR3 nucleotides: TGCGGCAGCAGTTTTTCAACGTCTGGGGCCAACGTCCTGACTTTC.

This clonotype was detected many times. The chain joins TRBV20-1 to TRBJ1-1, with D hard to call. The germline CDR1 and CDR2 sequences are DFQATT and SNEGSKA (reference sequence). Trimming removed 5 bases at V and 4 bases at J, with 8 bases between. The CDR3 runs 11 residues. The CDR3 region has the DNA TGCAGTGCTGAGGACGGCACTGAAGCTTTCTTT. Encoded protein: CSAEDGTEAFF.

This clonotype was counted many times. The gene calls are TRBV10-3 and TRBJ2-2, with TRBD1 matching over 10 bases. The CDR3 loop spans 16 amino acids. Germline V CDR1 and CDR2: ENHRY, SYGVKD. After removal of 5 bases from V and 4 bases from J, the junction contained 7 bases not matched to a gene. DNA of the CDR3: TGTGCCATCAGTCCCGGGACAGGGGCTGGCACCGGGGAGCTGTTTTTT. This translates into CAISPGTGAGTGELFF.

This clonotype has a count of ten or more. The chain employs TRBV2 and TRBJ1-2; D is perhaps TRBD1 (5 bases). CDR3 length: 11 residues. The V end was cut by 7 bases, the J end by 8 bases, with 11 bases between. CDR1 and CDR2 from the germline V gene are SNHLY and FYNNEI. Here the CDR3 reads CASMGGRGYTF. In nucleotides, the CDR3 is TGTGCCAGCATGGGGGGTAGAGGCTACACCTTC.

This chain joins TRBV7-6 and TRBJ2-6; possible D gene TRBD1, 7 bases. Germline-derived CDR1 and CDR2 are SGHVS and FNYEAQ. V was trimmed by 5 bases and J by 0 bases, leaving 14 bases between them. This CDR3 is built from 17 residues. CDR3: CASSKGRGASGANVLTF. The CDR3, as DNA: TGTGCCAGCAGCAAGGGCAGGGGGGCCTCTGGGGCCAACGTCCTGACTTTC.

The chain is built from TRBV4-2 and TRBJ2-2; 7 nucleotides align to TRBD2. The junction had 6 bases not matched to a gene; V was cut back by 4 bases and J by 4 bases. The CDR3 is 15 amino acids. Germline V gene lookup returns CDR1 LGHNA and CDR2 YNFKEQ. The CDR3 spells CASSPGGSSTGELFF. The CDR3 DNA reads TGTGCCAGCAGCCCCGGCGGGAGTAGCACCGGGGAGCTGTTTTTT.